This T cell receptor (beta chain) was identified during a study of cytomegalovirus exposure and HLA in healthy donors. The CDR3 has 13 amino acids. Germline values: CDR1 SGHTA, CDR2 FQGNSA. Deletions cut 4 bases from V and 6 bases from J, with 10 bases between. The PCR used 60 Vbeta and 13 Jbeta primers. Profiled with immunoSEQ multiplex PCR; TCRdb holds only in-frame clones, not every one. The sample contains approximately 170,000 clones, approximately 80% of which appear only once. The chain recombines TRBV7-2 with TRBJ1-5; D unclear. The sequenced sample was PBMCs. The TCR comes from a woman between 45 and 65 years old in good health and CMV-seropositive. CDR3 DNA: TGTGCCAGCAGCTCCCAACCGGGTCAGCCCCAGCATTTT. Encoded protein: CASSSQPGQPQHF.